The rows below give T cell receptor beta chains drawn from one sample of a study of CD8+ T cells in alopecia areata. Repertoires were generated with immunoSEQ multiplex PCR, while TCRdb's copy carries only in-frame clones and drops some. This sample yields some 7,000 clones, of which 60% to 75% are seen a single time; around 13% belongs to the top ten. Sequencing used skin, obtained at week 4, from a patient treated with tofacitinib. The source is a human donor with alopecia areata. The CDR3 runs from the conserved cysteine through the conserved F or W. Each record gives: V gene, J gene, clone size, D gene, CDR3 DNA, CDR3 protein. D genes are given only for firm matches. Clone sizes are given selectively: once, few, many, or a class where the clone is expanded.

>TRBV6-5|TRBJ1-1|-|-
TGTGCCAGCAGTTACTCCACGTCGGGGGCAACTGAAGCTTTCTTT
CASSYSTSGATEAFF
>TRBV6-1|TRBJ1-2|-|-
TGTGCCAGCAGTTCCTCCGGGGACTATGGCTACACCTTC
CASSSSGDYGYTF
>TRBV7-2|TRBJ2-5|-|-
TGTGCCAGCAGCTTAGGAAACGTCTTATCACAGACCCAGTACTTC
CASSLGNVLSQTQYF
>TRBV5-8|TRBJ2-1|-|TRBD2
TGTGCCAGCAGCTCCATCGGGACTAGCGGAACCTCCTACAATGAGCAGTTCTTC
CASSSIGTSGTSYNEQFF
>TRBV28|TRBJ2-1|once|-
TGTGCCACCAGGCGAGGCAGCTACAATGAGCAGTTCTTC
CATRRGSYNEQFF
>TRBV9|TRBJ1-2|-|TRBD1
TGTGCCAGCAGCCGAGCAGGGGGTGGCTACACCTTC
CASSRAGGGYTF
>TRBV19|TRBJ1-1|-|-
TGTGCCAGTACTCGGACAGAACAGAACACTGAAGCTTTCTTT
CASTRTEQNTEAFF
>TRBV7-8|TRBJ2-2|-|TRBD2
TGTGCCAGCAGCCGGACTAGCGGGACCACCGGGGAGCTGTTTTTT
CASSRTSGTTGELFF
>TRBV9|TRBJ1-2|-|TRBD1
TGTGCCAGCAGCGTCACTCCCGGGACAGGGATACCCGAGGTCTATGGCTACACCTTC
CASSVTPGTGIPEVYGYTF
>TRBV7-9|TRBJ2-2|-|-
TGTGCCAGCAGCTTTCACAGTGACACCGGGGAGCTGTTTTTT
CASSFHSDTGELFF
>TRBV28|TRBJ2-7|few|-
TGTGCCAGCAGTTTAATAGGCTACGAGCAGTACTTC
CASSLIGYEQYF
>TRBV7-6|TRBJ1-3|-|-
TGTGCCAGCAGCTTGAATACCGGCAGGGGCGCTGGAAACACCATATATTTT
CASSLNTGRGAGNTIYF
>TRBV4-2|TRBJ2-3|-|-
TGTGCCAGCAGCCAAGATCGAGGGCTCACCACAGATACGCAGTATTTT
CASSQDRGLTTDTQYF
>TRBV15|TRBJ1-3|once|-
TGTGCCACCAGCAGAGGCAGAGACTCTGGAAACACCATATATTTT
CATSRGRDSGNTIYF
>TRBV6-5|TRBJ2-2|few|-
TGTGCCAGTTCCCGGACCCAGCTAGGCACCGGGGAGCTGTTTTTT
CASSRTQLGTGELFF
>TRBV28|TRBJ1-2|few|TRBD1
TGTGCCAGCAGTCCCCGACAGGGTGACTACACCTTC
CASSPRQGDYTF
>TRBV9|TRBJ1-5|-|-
TGTGCCAGCAGCGTAGCAGGGTCCAATCAGCCCCAGCATTTT
CASSVAGSNQPQHF
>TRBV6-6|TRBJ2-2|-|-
TGTGCCAGCAGGGGTAACGGCGGGGAGCTGTTTTTT
CASRGNGGELFF
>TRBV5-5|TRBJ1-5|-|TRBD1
TGTGCCAGCAGCCCGGGACGGACAGGCTATAGCAATCAGCCCCAGCATTTT
CASSPGRTGYSNQPQHF
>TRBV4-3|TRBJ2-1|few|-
TGCGCCAGCAGCCAAGAACTCCCCTACAATGAGCAGTTCTTC
CASSQELPYNEQFF
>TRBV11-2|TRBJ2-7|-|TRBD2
TGTGCCAGCAGCTGGAACCCTTACCCGGGACTAGCATCCGAGCAGTACTTC
CASSWNPYPGLASEQYF
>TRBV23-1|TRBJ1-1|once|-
TGCGCCAGCAGTCAATCGTTTCCCGACAGGCCCCATTTGGGTTGGGGCACTGAAGCTTTCTTT
CASSQSFPDRPHLGWGTEAFF
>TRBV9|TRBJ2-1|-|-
TGTGCCAGCAGCCCAGGGACTTCCTACAATGAGCAGTTCTTC
CASSPGTSYNEQFF
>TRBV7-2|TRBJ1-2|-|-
TGTGCCAGCAGCCCTCGACCAAGTGATGGCTACACCTTC
CASSPRPSDGYTF
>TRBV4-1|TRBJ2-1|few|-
TGCGCCAGCAGCCAAGAGGGCCAGGGTTACAATGAGCAGTTCTTC
CASSQEGQGYNEQFF
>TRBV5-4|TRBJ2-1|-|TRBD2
TGTGCCAGCAGCTTGTTGCGGGGGAGAGACAATGAGCAGTTCTTC
CASSLLRGRDNEQFF
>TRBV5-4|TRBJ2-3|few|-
TGTGCCAGCAGCTCCCTGCTCAGCACAGATACGCAGTATTTT
CASSSLLSTDTQYF
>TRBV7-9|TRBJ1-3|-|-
TGTGCCAGCAGCTTATCCGACTCTGGAAACACCATATATTTT
CASSLSDSGNTIYF
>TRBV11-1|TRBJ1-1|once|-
TGTGCCAGCAGCTTAGTTGCCGGGGACACTGAAGCTTTCTTT
CASSLVAGDTEAFF
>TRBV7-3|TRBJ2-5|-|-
TGTGCCAGCAGCTTAGGAAGCGGGCGGGGTTGGGAGACCCAGTACTTC
CASSLGSGRGWETQYF
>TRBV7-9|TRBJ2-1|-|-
TGTGCCAGCAGCTTAGCGGAGGTGGGGAATGAGCAGTTCTTC
CASSLAEVGNEQFF
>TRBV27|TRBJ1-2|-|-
TGTGCCAGCAGTTTATCTGGGGGCTCGGGTGGCTACACCTTC
CASSLSGGSGGYTF
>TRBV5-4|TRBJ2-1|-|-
TGTGCCAGCAGCCAAGGGAGGGAGCAGTTCTTC
CASSQGREQFF
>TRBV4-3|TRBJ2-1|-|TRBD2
TGCGCCAGCAGCCAAGATCTTGGCGGGAGGGCCCACAATGAGCAGTTCTTC
CASSQDLGGRAHNEQFF
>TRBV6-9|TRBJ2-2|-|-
TGTGCCAGCAGTTCCTCCGGGGAGCTGTTTTTT
CASSSSGELFF
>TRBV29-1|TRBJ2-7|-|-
TGCTGGCCGGGCAGGGCCCCCTACGAGCAGTACTTC
CWPGRAPYEQYF
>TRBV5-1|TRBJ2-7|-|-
TGCGCCAGCAGACAGGTCCCATCGGCCTACGAGCAGTACTTC
CASRQVPSAYEQYF
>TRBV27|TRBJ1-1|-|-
TGTGCCAGCAGTTCACCTCAGGGGATGAACACTGAAGCTTTCTTT
CASSSPQGMNTEAFF
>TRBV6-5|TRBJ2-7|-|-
TGTGCCAGCAGTTACGTCGTACGGTCCGAGCAGTACTTC
CASSYVVRSEQYF
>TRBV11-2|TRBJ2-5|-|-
TGTGCCAGCAGCCCAGCCCCAAGGGGCGAGACCCAGTACTTC
CASSPAPRGETQYF
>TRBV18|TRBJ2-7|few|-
TGTGCCAGCTCCCTCAATTCGACAGCCTACGAGCAGTACTTC
CASSLNSTAYEQYF
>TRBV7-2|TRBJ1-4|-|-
TGTGCCAGCAGCAGCGGGACGGACGAAAAACTGTTTTTT
CASSSGTDEKLFF
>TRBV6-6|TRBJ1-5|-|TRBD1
TGTGCCAGCAGTTCCCCGGACAGGGCTCAGCCCCAGCATTTT
CASSSPDRAQPQHF
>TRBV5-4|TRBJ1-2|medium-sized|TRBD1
TGTGCCAGCAGCTTAGGGACAGGGGGAAGCTACACCTTC
CASSLGTGGSYTF
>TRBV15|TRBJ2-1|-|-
TGTGCCACCAGCAGATTTCCCCACAATGAGCAGTTCTTC
CATSRFPHNEQFF
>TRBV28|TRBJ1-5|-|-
TGTGCCAGCAGTTCCCGACGAGGCAAGAACAATCAGCCCCAGCATTTT
CASSSRRGKNNQPQHF
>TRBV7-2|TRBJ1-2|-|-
TGTGCCAGCAGCTTAGCGGTTAGTAGATCCGACTATGGCTACACCTTC
CASSLAVSRSDYGYTF
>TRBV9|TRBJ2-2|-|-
TGTGCCAGCAGCTTGGGGGTATTGAGCGGGGAGCTGTTTTTT
CASSLGVLSGELFF
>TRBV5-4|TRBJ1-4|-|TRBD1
TGTGCCAGCAGCTCAAAGGGGGCCGGGGAAAAACTGTTTTTT
CASSSKGAGEKLFF
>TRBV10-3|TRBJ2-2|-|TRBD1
TGTGCCATTTGGGACAGCTCTGTCGCGAACACCGGGGAGCTGTTTTTT
CAIWDSSVANTGELFF
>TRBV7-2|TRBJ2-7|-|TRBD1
TGTGCCAGCAGCTTAGGGGACAGGGGCTTTGACGAGCAGTACTTC
CASSLGDRGFDEQYF
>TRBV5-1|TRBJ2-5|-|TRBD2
TGCGCCAGCAGCTTGGGACTAGCGGGAGTTTGGGAGACCCAGTACTTC
CASSLGLAGVWETQYF
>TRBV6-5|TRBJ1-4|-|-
TGTGCCAGCAGGGCTACGGACGATGGGGAAAAACTGTTTTTT
CASRATDDGEKLFF
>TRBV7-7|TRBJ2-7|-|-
TGTGCCAGCAGCTTACAGGGCGGGGAGCAGTACTTC
CASSLQGGEQYF
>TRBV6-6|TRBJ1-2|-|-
TGTGCCAGCAGTCGCGGCTGGGAGGGTGGCTACACCTTC
CASSRGWEGGYTF